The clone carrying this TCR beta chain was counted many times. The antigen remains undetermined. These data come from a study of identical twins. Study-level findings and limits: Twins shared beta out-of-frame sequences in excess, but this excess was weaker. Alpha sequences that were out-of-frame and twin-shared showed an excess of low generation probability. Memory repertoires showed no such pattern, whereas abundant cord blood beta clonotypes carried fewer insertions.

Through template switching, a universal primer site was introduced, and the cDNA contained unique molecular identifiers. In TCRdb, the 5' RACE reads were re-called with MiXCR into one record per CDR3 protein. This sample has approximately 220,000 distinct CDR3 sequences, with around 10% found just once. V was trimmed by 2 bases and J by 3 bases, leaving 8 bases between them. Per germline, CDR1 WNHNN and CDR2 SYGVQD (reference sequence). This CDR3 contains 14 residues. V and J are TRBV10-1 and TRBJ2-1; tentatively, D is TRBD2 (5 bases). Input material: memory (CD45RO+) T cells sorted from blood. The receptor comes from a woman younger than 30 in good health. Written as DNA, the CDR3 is TGCGCCAGCAGTGAGGGACTGGACTACAATGAGCAGTTCTTC. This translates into CASSEGLDYNEQFF.